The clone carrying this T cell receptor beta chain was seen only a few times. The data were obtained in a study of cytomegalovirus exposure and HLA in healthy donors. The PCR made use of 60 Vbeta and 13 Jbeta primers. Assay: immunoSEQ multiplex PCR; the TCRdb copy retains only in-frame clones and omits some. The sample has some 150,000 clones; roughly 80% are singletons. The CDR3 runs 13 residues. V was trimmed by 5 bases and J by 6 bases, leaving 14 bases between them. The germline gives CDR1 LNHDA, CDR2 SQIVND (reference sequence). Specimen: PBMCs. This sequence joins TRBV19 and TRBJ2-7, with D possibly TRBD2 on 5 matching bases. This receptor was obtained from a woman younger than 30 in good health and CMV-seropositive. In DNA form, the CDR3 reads TGTGCCAGTAGTCTATTGTTAGAGGGCGAGCAGTACTTC. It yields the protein CASSLLLEGEQYF.